The TCR beta chain described here comes from a study of cytomegalovirus exposure and HLA in healthy donors. PCR employed 60 Vbeta and 13 Jbeta primers. Sequenced by immunoSEQ multiplex PCR; TCRdb stores in-frame clones only, minus some. The sample yields around 120,000 clones, about 80% seen once. Notes on the study in general: Using the classifier, cytomegalovirus status was reportedly diagnosed with high specificity and sensitivity.

This clone was seen a few times. Its antigen is not identified. It was healthy bone marrow donors who served as donors. Nominally healthy donors were sampled, though unrecorded immune exposures were likely. Germline values: CDR1 SEHNR, CDR2 FQNEAQ (reference sequence). J lost 4 bases, V lost 1 base, and 11 bases had no gene match. The CDR3 sequence is 17 residues long. The origin of this receptor is a man aged 45-65 years in good health and CMV-seropositive. The chain carries TRBV7-9 and TRBJ1-2, with TRBD1 identical over 8 bases. Sequencing used PBMCs. The CDR3 region is CASSLETPGGAGYGYTF. As DNA, the CDR3 is TGTGCCAGCAGCTTAGAGACTCCAGGGGGCGCGGGCTATGGCTACACCTTC. Using reference TRBV7-9 and TRBJ1-2 for the parts outside the CDR3, the full variable domain is DTGVSQNPRHKITKRGQNVTFRCDPISEHNRLYWYRQTLGQGPEFLTYFQNEAQLEKSRLLSDRFSAERPKGSFSTLEIQRTEQGDSAMYLCASSLETPGGAGYGYTFGSGTRLTVV.